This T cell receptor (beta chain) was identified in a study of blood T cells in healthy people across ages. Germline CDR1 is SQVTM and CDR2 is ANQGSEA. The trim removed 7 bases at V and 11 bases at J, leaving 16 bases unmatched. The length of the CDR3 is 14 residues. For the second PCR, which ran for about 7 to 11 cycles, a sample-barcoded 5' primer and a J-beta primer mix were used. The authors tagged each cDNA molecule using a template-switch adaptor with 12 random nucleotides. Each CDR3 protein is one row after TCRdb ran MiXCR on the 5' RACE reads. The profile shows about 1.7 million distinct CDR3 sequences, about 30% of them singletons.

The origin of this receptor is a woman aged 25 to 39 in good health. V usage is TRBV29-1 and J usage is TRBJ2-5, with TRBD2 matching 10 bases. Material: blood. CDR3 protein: CSAARVTSGSEQYF. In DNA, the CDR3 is TGCAGCGCCGCCAGGGTGACTAGCGGGTCTGAGCAGTACTTC. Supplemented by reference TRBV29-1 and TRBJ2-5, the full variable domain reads SAVISQKPSRDICQRGTSLTIQCQVDSQVTMMFWYRQQPGQSLTLIATANQGSEATYESGFVIDKFPISRPNLTFSTLTVSNMSPEDSSIYLCSAARVTSGSEQYFGPGTRLLVL.